The 8 T cell receptor beta chains below come from one sample, sequenced in a study of blood T cells in healthy people across ages. A second PCR of 7 to 11 cycles used a sample-barcoded 5' primer and a J-beta primer mix. TCRdb independently ran MiXCR on the 5' RACE reads; one entry per CDR3 protein. The data contain roughly 640,000 distinct CDR3 sequences, 25% to 35% of them singletons. The sample comprised blood. The receptors originated from a woman older than 75 in good health.

The sample holds many counts of this clonotype. The chain joins TRBV28 to TRBJ2-3; D may be TRBD2 (6 bases). CDR1 MDHEN and CDR2 SYDVKM come from the germline V gene. Trimming took off 8 bases at V and 2 bases at J, with 11 bases between the two ends. The CDR3 totals 13 residues. CDR3 bases: TGTGCCAGCGAGGGCGGGGTCACAGATACGCAGTATTTT. Translated, it gives CASEGGVTDTQYF.

The V and J genes are TRBV5-8 and TRBJ1-5; unclear D gene. V shed 0 bases and J shed 6 bases, with 13 bases lying between them. Germline lookup yields CDR1 SGHTS and CDR2 YDEGEE. CDR3 length: 15 residues. CDR3 sequence (DNA): TGTGCCAGCAGCTTGGGCCGGACGCGCTCTCAGCCCCAGCATTTT. Translating gives CASSLGRTRSQPQHF.

J is TRBJ1-5 and V is TRBV6-6; possible D gene TRBD1, 6 bases. With 4 bases removed from V and 2 bases from J, the gap between germline ends came to 15 bases. Germline V gene lookup returns CDR1 MNHNY and CDR2 SVGAGI (reference sequence). The CDR3 runs 16 residues. The CDR3 DNA sequence: TGTGCCAGCAGTTTTCTACAGGGTGGGGGCAATCAGCCCCAGCATTTT. Its translation: CASSFLQGGGNQPQHF.

This clonotype was seen more than once but under ten times. With a much larger clone just one base away, this may be a read error. This chain joins TRBV12-3 or TRBV12-4 and TRBJ2-7; 7 bases align to TRBD1. Germline trimming cut 3 bases from V and 4 bases from J; bases unmatched to any gene: 6. This CDR3 is 14 amino acids long. The CDR3 spells CASSLGQTCYEQYF. In DNA, the CDR3 is TGTGCCAGCAGTTTGGGACAGACCTGTTACGAGCAGTACTTC.

This clonotype was picked up one time. Compared with germline, one end of the junction differs, possibly owing to a read error. The chain combines TRBV7-6 with TRBJ1-5; D unclear. The CDR3 is made up of 15 amino acids. CDR1 and CDR2 from the germline V gene are SGHVS and FNYEAQ. Here the CDR3 reads CASNPGSSPNQPRHF. The CDR3 DNA reads TGCGCCAGCAACCCCGGGAGTTCCCCCAATCAGCCCCGGCATTTT.

This clonotype came up a few times. Being one base from a much bigger clone, this may be a read error. This chain uses TRBV6-5 with TRBJ2-1; D possibly corresponds to TRBD2 (6 bases). Between the trimmed V and J ends, which lost 2 bases and 8 bases, there was a span of 16 bases. The CDR3 contains 15 residues. Per the germline V gene, CDR1 is MNHEY and CDR2 is SVGAGI. CDR3 protein: CASSYEEGRWDEQFF. In DNA form, the CDR3 reads TGTGCCAGCAGTTACGAGGAGGGCCGTTGGGATGAGCAGTTCTTC.

This clonotype was recorded many times. This chain joins TRBV29-1 and TRBJ2-1, with TRBD2 matching over 7 bases. In germline, CDR1 is SQVTM, CDR2 ANQGSEA. CDR3 length equals 12 residues. J gave up 7 bases and V 6 bases, and 6 bases lay outside the gene matches. CDR3 in amino acids: CSVVTRGNEQFF. CDR3 DNA sequence: TGCAGCGTCGTCACGCGGGGGAATGAGCAGTTCTTC.

This clonotype was recorded many times. The chain joins TRBV6-1 to TRBJ2-7; 7 nucleotides match TRBD1. This CDR3 is built from 13 residues. The germline V gene has CDR1 MNHNS and CDR2 SASEGT. Germline trimming cut 8 bases from V and 2 bases from J; bases unmatched to any gene: 6. CDR3 DNA: TGTGCCAGCGGACTTGGGACAGCCTACGAGCAGTACTTC. Its translation is CASGLGTAYEQYF.